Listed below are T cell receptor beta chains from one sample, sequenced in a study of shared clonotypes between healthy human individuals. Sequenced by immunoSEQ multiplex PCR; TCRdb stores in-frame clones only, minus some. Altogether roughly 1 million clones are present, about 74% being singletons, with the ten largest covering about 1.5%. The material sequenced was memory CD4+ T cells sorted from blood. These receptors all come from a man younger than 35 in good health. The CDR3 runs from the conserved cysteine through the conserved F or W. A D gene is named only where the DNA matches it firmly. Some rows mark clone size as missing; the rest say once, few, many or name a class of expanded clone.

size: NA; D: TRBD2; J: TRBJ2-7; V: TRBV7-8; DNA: TGTGCCAGCAGCTTAGAATGGACTAGCGGATACGAGCAGTACTTC; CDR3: CASSLEWTSGYEQYF
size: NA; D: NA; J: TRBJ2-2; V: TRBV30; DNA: TGTGCCTGGAGAGCTCCGGGACTCATCACCGGGGAGCTGTTTTTT; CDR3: CAWRAPGLITGELFF
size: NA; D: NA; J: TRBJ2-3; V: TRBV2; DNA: TGTGCCAGCAGTGAAGGGGACGGCCGCACAGATACGCAGTATTTT; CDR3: CASSEGDGRTDTQYF
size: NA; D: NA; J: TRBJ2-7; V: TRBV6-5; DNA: TGTGCCAGCAGGTCCGTGGGGGACGAGCAGTACTTC; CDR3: CASRSVGDEQYF
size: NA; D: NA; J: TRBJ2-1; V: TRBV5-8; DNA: TGTGCCAGCAGCTTGACCGACTCAAACGAGCAGTTCTTC; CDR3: CASSLTDSNEQFF
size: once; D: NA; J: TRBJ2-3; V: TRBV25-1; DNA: TGTGCCAGCAGTGAATTAGCCGCTAGCGCCAGGGGAGATACGCAGTATTTT; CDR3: CASSELAASARGDTQYF
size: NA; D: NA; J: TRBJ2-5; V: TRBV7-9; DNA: TGTGCCAGCAGCCAAAGAGAGACCCAGTACTTC; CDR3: CASSQRETQYF
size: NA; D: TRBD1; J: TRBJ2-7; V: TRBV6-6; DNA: TGTGCCAGCAGTGGACAGGTCTCTTCCTACGAGCAGTACTTC; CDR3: CASSGQVSSYEQYF
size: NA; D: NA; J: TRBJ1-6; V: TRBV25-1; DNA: TGTGCCAGCAGTGATCCGTCCTCAGGGTATTCACCCCTCCACTTT; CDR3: CASSDPSSGYSPLHF
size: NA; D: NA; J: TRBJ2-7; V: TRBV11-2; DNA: TGTGCCAGCAGCTTAGTACCCCTAGGCGGATCCTACGAGCAGTACTTC; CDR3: CASSLVPLGGSYEQYF
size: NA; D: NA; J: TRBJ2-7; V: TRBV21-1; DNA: TGTGCCAGCAGCAAAGAGAAGGCCCGGGGTAGCGGGAGGACTCCCCGTAGCGAGCAGTACTTC; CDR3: CASSKEKARGSGRTPRSEQYF
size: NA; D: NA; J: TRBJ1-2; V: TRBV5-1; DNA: TGTGCCAGCAGCTTGTTGCAGGTCAGAAGCTATGGCTACACCTTC; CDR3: CASSLLQVRSYGYTF
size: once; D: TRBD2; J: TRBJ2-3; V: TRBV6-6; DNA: TGTGCCAGCATACGAGCGGGGTCCTCCACAGATACGCAGTATTTT; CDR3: CASIRAGSSTDTQYF
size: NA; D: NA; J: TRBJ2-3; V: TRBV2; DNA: TGTGCCAGCACCCAGGGGGCGGGAGGTTTGACAGATACGCAGTATTTT; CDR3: CASTQGAGGLTDTQYF
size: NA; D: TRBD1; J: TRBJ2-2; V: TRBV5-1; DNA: TGCGCCAGCAGCTCTCGACAGGGTAGGGGCACCGGGGAGCTGTTTTTT; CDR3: CASSSRQGRGTGELFF
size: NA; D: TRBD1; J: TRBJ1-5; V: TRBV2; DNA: TGTGCCAGCAGTCCCGGGACAGAAAGCAATCAGCCCCAGCATTTT; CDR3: CASSPGTESNQPQHF
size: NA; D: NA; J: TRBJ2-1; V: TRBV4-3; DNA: TGCGCCAGCAGCCAAGGAGGAATGAGCTCCTACAATGAGCAGTTCTTC; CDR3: CASSQGGMSSYNEQFF
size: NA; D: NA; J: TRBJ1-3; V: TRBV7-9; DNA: TGTGCCAGCAGAGCCGACTCTGGAAACACCATATATTTT; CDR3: CASRADSGNTIYF
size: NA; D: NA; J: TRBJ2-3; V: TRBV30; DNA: TGTGCCTGGAGCCCGGTTGACACAGGGACGCAGTATTTT; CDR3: CAWSPVDTGTQYF
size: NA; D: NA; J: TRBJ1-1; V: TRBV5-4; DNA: TGTGCCAGCAGCTTGGGGGGAGGAGGGGAGGCTTTCTTT; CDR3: CASSLGGGGEAFF
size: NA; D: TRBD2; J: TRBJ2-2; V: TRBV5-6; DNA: TGTGCCAGCAAACGAGCTAGCGGGGGGCCTTACACCGGGGAGCTGTTTTTT; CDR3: CASKRASGGPYTGELFF
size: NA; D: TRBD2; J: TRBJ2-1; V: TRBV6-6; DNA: TGTGCCAGCACCTCACTAGCGGCAACCTACAATGAGCAGTTCTTC; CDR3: CASTSLAATYNEQFF